Sequencing of this T cell receptor beta chain was carried out in a study of shared clonotypes between healthy human individuals. Assay used: immunoSEQ multiplex PCR; TCRdb lists only in-frame clones, some missing. The data contain 800,000 or so clones, 90% to 97% of them singletons. The naive CD8 fraction comprised CD45RO-negative cells positively selected for CCR7 and excluded terminally differentiated effector memory CD45RA+ cells. Germline V CDR1 and CDR2: KGHSH, LQKENI. This CDR3 contains 16 residues. The junction had 6 bases not matched to a gene; V was cut back by 3 bases and J by 1 base. The rearrangement joins TRBV18 to TRBJ1-5, with 7 bases that match TRBD1. The source is a man aged 25-40 years in good health. The sample taken for sequencing was naive CD8+ T cells sorted from blood. CDR3 region: CASSPEDRVSNQPQHF. The CDR3, as DNA: TGTGCCAGCTCACCCGAAGACAGGGTCAGCAATCAGCCCCAGCATTTT.